The rows below give T cell receptor beta chains drawn from one sample of a study of blood T cell repertoires in COVID-19. Repertoires were generated with immunoSEQ multiplex PCR, while TCRdb's copy carries only in-frame clones and drops some. The sample includes about 90,000 clones, around four fifths of them seen just once. The sample taken for sequencing was peripheral blood. Every receptor here comes from a woman in her 70s with active or convalescent COVID-19. Each CDR3 is given without its conserved first and last residue.

j_call v_call cdr3_aa
TRBJ1-4 TRBV2 ASRRDSIGEKLF
TRBJ2-7 TRBV28 ASSQAVSSYEQY
TRBJ1-5 TRBV24-1 ATSAGGNQPQH
TRBJ1-3 TRBV7-9 ASSLPEPYSGNTIY
TRBJ2-4 TRBV6-5 ASSPSDIQY
TRBJ2-7 TRBV14 ASSQEVGRGRSYEQY
TRBJ1-5 TRBV7-9 ASSSTGGDQPQH
TRBJ2-3 TRBV30 AWTADTQY
TRBJ2-2 TRBV19 ASKGTRNIGELF
TRBJ1-2 TRBV7-2 ASSLLPGTGSNYGYT
TRBJ1-6 TRBV5-8 ASSLRRDYNSPLH
TRBJ2-1 TRBV19 ASSALYLEPATYNEQF
TRBJ2-1 TRBV7-8 ASSLRGLAGGPRDNEQF
TRBJ2-5 TRBV2 AREERGRETQY